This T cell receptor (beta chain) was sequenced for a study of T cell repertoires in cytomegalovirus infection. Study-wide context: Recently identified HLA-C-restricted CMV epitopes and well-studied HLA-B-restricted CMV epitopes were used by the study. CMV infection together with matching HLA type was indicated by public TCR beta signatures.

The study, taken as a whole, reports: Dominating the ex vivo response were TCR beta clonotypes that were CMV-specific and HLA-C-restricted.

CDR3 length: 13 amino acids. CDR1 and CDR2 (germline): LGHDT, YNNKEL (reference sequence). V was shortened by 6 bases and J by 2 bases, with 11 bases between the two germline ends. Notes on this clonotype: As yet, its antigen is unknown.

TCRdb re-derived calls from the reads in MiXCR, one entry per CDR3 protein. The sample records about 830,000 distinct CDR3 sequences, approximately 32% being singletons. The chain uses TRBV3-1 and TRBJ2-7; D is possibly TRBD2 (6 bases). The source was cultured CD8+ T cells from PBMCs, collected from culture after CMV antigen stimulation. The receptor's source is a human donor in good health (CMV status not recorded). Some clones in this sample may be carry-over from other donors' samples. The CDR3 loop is CASSVGLTYEQYF. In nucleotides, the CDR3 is TGTGCCAGCAGTGTCGGACTAACCTACGAGCAGTACTTC.